This TCR beta chain was profiled in a study of regulatory T cells in long-lasting Graves disease. Across the study: Antithyroid drugs had been taken under 3 months by newly diagnosed Graves' patients.

Relying on iRepertoire HTBI primers and Arm-PCR of CDR3 regions, the team built TCR beta libraries. In TCRdb, the multiplex PCR reads were re-called with MiXCR into one record per CDR3 protein. The sample carries around 450,000 distinct CDR3 sequences, more than 12% recorded once. This clonotype has a count of ten or more. Its cognate antigen is unknown. Whole-study findings and limits: Persistent disease was characterized by preferential usage of TRBV28, TRBJ1-2 and TRBJ2-5.

Trimming stripped 0 bases from V and 6 bases from J, with 13 bases between. The CDR3 contains 15 residues. The sample's time point: newly diagnosed GD, antithyroid drugs for less than 3 months. After RNA was extracted from PBMCs, the TCR library was made from it. The sample was also reused in another study, on T cells in Graves' hyperthyroidism and ophthalmopathy. As reported in that work: Clinical symptoms, serum thyroxine, TRAb, thyroid ultrasound and orbital computed tomography established diagnosis. Blood shared most expanded thyroid clonotypes above 0.001.

This TCR derives from a woman aged 30 to 39 with Graves disease. The sample here was peripheral blood mononuclear cells (PBMCs), taken at new diagnosis, from a patient treated with antithyroid drugs. This chain links TRBV6-7 with TRBJ2-3; tentatively, D is TRBD2 (6 bases). TRBV6-7 has ORF status, its function being uncertain. The CDR3 region has the DNA TGTGCCAGCAGTTACTCAATGACCCGGGGGGATACGCAGTATTTT. This sequence encodes CASSYSMTRGDTQYF.